This T cell receptor beta chain is drawn from a study of blood T cell repertoires in COVID-19. The wider study: The origin of the acute and convalescent COVID-19 samples was the United States, Italy and Spain.

CDR1 and CDR2 from the germline V gene are SNHLY and FYNNEI. This CDR3 spans 13 amino acids. Trimming left V 9 bases short and J 2 bases short, with 11 bases between. Here immunoSEQ multiplex PCR was the method, and the copy in TCRdb shows in-frame clones only, minus some. This table has about 100,000 clones, approximately 69% appearing once. This clonotype was sampled from an elderly man with acute or convalescent COVID-19. The V call is TRBV2, the J call TRBJ1-5, with unresolved D. The sequencing sample was made of peripheral blood. CDR3 in amino acids: CASLASRNQPQHF. The CDR3 nucleotides read TGTGCCAGTCTGGCAAGTCGCAATCAGCCCCAGCATTTT.